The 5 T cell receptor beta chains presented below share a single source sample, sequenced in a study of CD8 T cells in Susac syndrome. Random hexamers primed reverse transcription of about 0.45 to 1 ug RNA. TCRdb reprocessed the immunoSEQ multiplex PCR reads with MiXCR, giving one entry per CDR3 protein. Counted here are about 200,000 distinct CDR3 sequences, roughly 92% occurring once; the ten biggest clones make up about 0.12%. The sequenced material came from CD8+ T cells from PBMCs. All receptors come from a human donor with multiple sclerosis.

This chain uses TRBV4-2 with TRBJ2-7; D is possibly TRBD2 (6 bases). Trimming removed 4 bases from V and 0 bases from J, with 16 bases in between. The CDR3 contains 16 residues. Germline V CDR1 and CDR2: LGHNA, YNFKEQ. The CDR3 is CASSPSHPSVSYEQYF. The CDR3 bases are TGTGCCAGCAGCCCAAGTCACCCTAGCGTCTCCTACGAGCAGTACTTC.

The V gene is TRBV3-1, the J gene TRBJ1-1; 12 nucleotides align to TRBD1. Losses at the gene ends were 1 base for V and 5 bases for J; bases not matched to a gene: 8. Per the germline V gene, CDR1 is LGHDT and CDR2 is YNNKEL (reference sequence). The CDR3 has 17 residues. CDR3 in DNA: TGTGCCAGCAGCCAAGGTCGGGGGGACAGGGGGCCTACTGAAGCTTTCTTT. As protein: CASSQGRGDRGPTEAFF.

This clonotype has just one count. DNA for the CDR3: TGTGCCAGCAGCTTAGAGTGGGGAGAGGTGGACACTGAAGCTTTCTTT. Protein: CASSLEWGEVDTEAFF. The chain has TRBV7-9 and TRBJ1-1; D is unclear. The length of the CDR3 is 16 residues. V lost 1 base and J 3 bases, leaving 15 bases between the germline ends. Per germline, CDR1 SEHNR and CDR2 FQNEAQ (reference sequence).

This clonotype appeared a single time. CDR3 residues: CASSPPPLNTKETQYF. The DNA for the CDR3 is TGTGCCAGCAGCCCCCCCCCGCTAAATACGAAAGAGACCCAGTACTTC. V is TRBV5-8 and J is TRBJ2-5; no definite D call. This CDR3 contains 16 residues. V was clipped by 4 bases and J by 3 bases, with 19 bases between them. Looked up from germline, CDR1 is SGHTS and CDR2 is YDEGEE.

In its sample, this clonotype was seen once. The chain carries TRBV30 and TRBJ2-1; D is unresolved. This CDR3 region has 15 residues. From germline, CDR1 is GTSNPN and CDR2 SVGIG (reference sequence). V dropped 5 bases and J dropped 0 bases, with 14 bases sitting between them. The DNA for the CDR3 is TGTGCCTGGGCCTTGGGAACAATCTCCTACAATGAGCAGTTCTTC. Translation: CAWALGTISYNEQFF.